Each of the 21 T cell receptor beta chains below was sequenced from the same sample in a study of T cell repertoires in cytomegalovirus infection. TCRdb recomputed calls from the reads with MiXCR, one row per CDR3 protein. The data show some 230,000 distinct CDR3 sequences, 22% seen once. The specimen sequenced was CD8+ T cells from PBMCs. The receptors were gathered from a human donor in good health (CMV status not recorded). Some clones in this sample may be carry-over from other donors' samples.

In this sample, this clonotype turned up many times. The chain couples TRBV28 to TRBJ1-6; TRBD1 aligns across 8 bases. The length of the CDR3 is 19 residues. V shed 5 bases, J shed 11 bases, and the junction held 23 bases outside the gene matches. In germline, CDR1 is MDHEN, CDR2 SYDVKM. CDR3 amino acids: CASSRHPPFGQGKRTPLHF. CDR3 nucleotides: TGTGCCAGCAGTCGCCACCCTCCCTTCGGACAGGGAAAAAGGACACCCCTCCACTTT. The full variable domain, its missing parts supplied by reference TRBV28 and TRBJ1-6, is DVKVTQSSRYLVKRTGEKVFLECVQDMDHENMFWYRQDPGLGLRLIYFSYDVKMKEKGDIPEGYSVSREKKERFSLILESASTNQTSMYLCASSRHPPFGQGKRTPLHFGNGTRLTVT.

The chain joins TRBV20-1 to TRBJ1-2; 8 nucleotides agree with TRBD1. Germline lookup yields CDR1 DFQATT and CDR2 SNEGSKA (reference sequence). This CDR3 has 11 residues. The V segment lost 4 bases and the J segment 12 bases; nucleotides outside the gene matches: 7. The CDR3 loop reads CSATRQGTHTF. Here the CDR3 DNA reads TGCAGTGCTACAAGACAGGGGACGCACACCTTC.

V and J are TRBV6-2 or TRBV6-3 and TRBJ2-3, with TRBD1 identical over 8 bases. CDR3 length: 16 residues. Germline CDR1 is MNHEY and CDR2 is SVGEGT. The V gene end was trimmed by 5 bases and the J gene end by 2 bases; junction bases not matched to a gene: 9. CDR3 coding DNA: TGTGCCAGCAGTACCGTGGGACAGGCGATCACAGATACGCAGTATTTT. This codes for CASSTVGQAITDTQYF.

The chain carries TRBV12-3 or TRBV12-4 and TRBJ1-2, with D perhaps matching TRBD1 (5 bases). Trimming stripped 5 bases from V and 6 bases from J, with 22 bases between. This CDR3 spans 16 amino acids. The CDR3 sequence is CASSPGGDLPLNGYTF. CDR3 coding DNA: TGTGCCAGCAGTCCTGGGGGAGACCTTCCATTGAATGGCTACACCTTC.

Only a few counts were recorded for this clonotype. The CDR3 sequence: CATSDPYTDTQYF. CDR3 nucleotide sequence: TGTGCCACCAGTGACCCGTACACAGATACGCAGTATTTT. The chain recombines TRBV24-1 with TRBJ2-3; D ambiguous. V was shortened by 4 bases and J by 2 bases, with 6 bases between the two germline ends. Germline CDR1 reads KGHDR; CDR2 reads SFDVKD. This CDR3 comprises 13 residues.

This clonotype was picked up a small number of times. This chain connects TRBV28 to TRBJ1-1; 7 bases are a match to TRBD1. V dropped 8 bases and J dropped 11; count of bases not matched to a gene: 23. CDR3 length: 16 amino acids. CDR1 is MDHEN, CDR2 SYDVKM, per germline. CDR3 in DNA: TGTGCCAGCTACGACAGGGCCGGGCGGGAGCAGTTACGGGCTTTCTTT. Translated, it gives CASYDRAGREQLRAFF.

This clonotype was observed a handful of times. The chain combines TRBV20-1 with TRBJ1-1; no clear D. V dropped 5 bases and J dropped 10 bases, with 14 bases sitting between them. The germline V gene has CDR1 DFQATT and CDR2 SNEGSKA (reference sequence). The CDR3 contains 11 residues. The CDR3 sequence is CSAPRSLRAFF. DNA of the CDR3: TGCAGTGCTCCCCGGTCCCTAAGAGCTTTCTTT.

This clonotype was recorded at least ten times. The chain is built from TRBV20-1 and TRBJ1-2; the D is unclear. The V end was cut by 6 bases, the J end by 3 bases, with 14 bases between. Per the germline V gene, CDR1 is DFQATT and CDR2 is SNEGSKA (reference sequence). This CDR3 spans 13 amino acids. CDR3 bases: TGCAGTGCCTATATACCCACTTACTATGGCTACACCTTC. Protein product: CSAYIPTYYGYTF.

This clonotype was recorded many times. The V call is TRBV5-1, the J call TRBJ1-6; no clear D gene. The V and J ends lost 2 bases and 7 bases respectively, with 16 bases between them. Germline assignment: CDR1 SGHRS and CDR2 YFSETQ. This CDR3 has 16 amino acids. As DNA, the CDR3 is TGCGCCAGCAGCTTTAAGGTGGGCCGGGCCAATTCACCCCTCCACTTT. Residues: CASSFKVGRANSPLHF.

This clonotype showed up many times. This rearrangement joins TRBV28 to TRBJ1-2; D gene unclear. The germline V gene has CDR1 MDHEN and CDR2 SYDVKM. CDR3 length equals 15 residues. V was pared by 2 bases and J by 4 bases, with 14 bases between. The CDR3 spells CASSLMGALLYGYTF. The CDR3 nucleotides are TGTGCCAGCAGTTTAATGGGAGCGCTGCTCTATGGCTACACCTTC.

This sequence joins TRBV12-3 or TRBV12-4 and TRBJ1-5; no clear D gene. The ends were cut back, 5 bases at V and 5 bases at J, with 7 bases in the middle. The CDR3 has 12 residues. The CDR3 reads CASSPDHQPQHF. The CDR3 DNA reads TGTGCCAGCAGTCCCGACCATCAGCCCCAGCATTTT.

This clonotype has more than one count but fewer than ten. The chain uses TRBV12-3 or TRBV12-4 and TRBJ2-7; D not certain. V lost 3 bases, J lost 4 bases, and 10 bases lay in between. The CDR3 is 13 amino acids. The CDR3 nucleotides read TGTGCCAGCAGTTTCGGCCTGGGGTACGAGCAGTACTTC. Translating it yields CASSFGLGYEQYF.

The CDR3 region is CASSQDKSGTSPYEQYF. As DNA, the CDR3 is TGTGCCAGCAGCCAAGATAAGTCGGGGACAAGCCCCTACGAGCAGTACTTC. This chain connects TRBV14 to TRBJ2-7; TRBD1 is a possible D gene (6 bases). The CDR3 loop spans 17 amino acids. Between the trimmed V and J ends, which lost 0 bases and 2 bases, there was a span of 17 bases. Germline values: CDR1 SGHDN, CDR2 FVKESK.

This clonotype was recorded many times. J is TRBJ1-2 and V is TRBV7-8; D ambiguous. Germline values: CDR1 SGHVS, CDR2 FQNEAQ. The CDR3 is 15 amino acids. V dropped 1 base and J dropped 3 bases, with 12 bases sitting between them. CDR3 sequence: CASSLGPAADYGYTF. The CDR3 region has the DNA TGTGCCAGCAGCTTAGGGCCGGCGGCTGACTATGGCTACACCTTC.

The chain employs TRBV5-1 and TRBJ2-7; D is possibly TRBD1 or TRBD2 (6 bases each). Trimming pared 6 bases from V and 3 bases from J, leaving 25 bases between. CDR3 length: 17 amino acids. CDR1 is SGHRS, CDR2 YFSETQ, per germline. The CDR3 nucleotides are TGCGCCAGCAAGGGGTTTGGGTCGATCGGGGGCGGCTACGAGCAGTACTTC. Its protein is CASKGFGSIGGGYEQYF.

The CDR3 nucleotides are TGTGCCACCCTTGGCAATGAGCAGTTCTTC. Protein product: CATLGNEQFF. This chain joins TRBV2 and TRBJ2-1; the D is unclear. The germline CDR1 and CDR2 sequences are SNHLY and FYNNEI. The V end was cut by 10 bases, the J end by 6 bases, with 7 bases between. The CDR3 length is 10 residues. Using reference TRBV2 and TRBJ2-1 for the parts outside the CDR3, the full variable domain is EPEVTQTPSHQVTQMGQEVILRCVPISNHLYFYWYRQILGQKVEFLVSFYNNEISEKSEIFDDQFSVERPDGSNFTLKIRSTKLEDSAMYFCATLGNEQFFGPGTRLTVL.

On this clonotype itself: This may arise from a read error, as a much more abundant clone is one base away. The CDR3 coding sequence is TGTGCCAGCAGCTCCTGTGGGGCAGGGCGGACCTACGAGCAGTACTTC. Protein product: CASSSCGAGRTYEQYF. The chain joins TRBV7-9 to TRBJ2-7, with a possible D match to TRBD1 (5 bases). The germline V gene encodes CDR1 SEHNR and CDR2 FQNEAQ (reference sequence). Trimming shortened V by 4 bases and J by 2 bases, and 18 bases separated the two germline ends. This CDR3 comprises 16 residues.

This clonotype was counted at least ten times. The chain employs TRBV19 and TRBJ2-7; 11 bases are a match to TRBD1. Germline CDR1 is LNHDA and CDR2 is SQIVND (reference sequence). The V and J ends lost 0 bases and 3 bases, in that order; junction bases with no gene match: 4. The CDR3 is 16 amino acids. CDR3 in amino acids: CASSIDPGTGGYEQYF. DNA for the CDR3: TGTGCCAGTAGTATAGACCCCGGGACAGGGGGCTACGAGCAGTACTTC.

Regarding this clonotype: This clone may be a read error of a much larger clone one base away. CDR3 bases: TGTGCCAGCAGCTTAGGGGTTTTCCCTTGGGAGCAGTTCTTC. Amino acids: CASSLGVFPWEQFF. The chain employs TRBV7-6 and TRBJ2-1; D call uncertain. The germline gives CDR1 SGHVS, CDR2 FNYEAQ. V lost 1 base to trimming and J lost 10 bases, with 14 bases between them. The CDR3 contains 14 residues.

Note on this clonotype: This may arise from a read error, as a much more abundant clone is one base away. CDR3 nucleotide sequence: TGTGCCAACAAACAGAGCGGCGGAGATACGCAGTATTTT. It encodes CANKQSGGDTQYF. The J gene is TRBJ2-3, the V gene TRBV27, with D possibly being TRBD2 (5 bases). The germline V gene has CDR1 MNHEY and CDR2 SMNVEV (reference sequence). V lost 10 bases and J lost 5, with 16 bases in between. The CDR3 is made up of 13 amino acids.

This clonotype showed up just a few times. V usage is TRBV14 and J usage is TRBJ1-1, with TRBD1 identical over 9 bases. Germline-derived CDR1 and CDR2 are SGHDN and FVKESK. V gave up 4 bases and J gave up 2 bases; unmatched junction bases: 8. The CDR3 is 16 amino acids. The CDR3 reads CASSRTPGQGNTEAFF. Written as DNA, the CDR3 is TGTGCCAGCAGCCGAACTCCGGGACAGGGAAACACTGAAGCTTTCTTT.